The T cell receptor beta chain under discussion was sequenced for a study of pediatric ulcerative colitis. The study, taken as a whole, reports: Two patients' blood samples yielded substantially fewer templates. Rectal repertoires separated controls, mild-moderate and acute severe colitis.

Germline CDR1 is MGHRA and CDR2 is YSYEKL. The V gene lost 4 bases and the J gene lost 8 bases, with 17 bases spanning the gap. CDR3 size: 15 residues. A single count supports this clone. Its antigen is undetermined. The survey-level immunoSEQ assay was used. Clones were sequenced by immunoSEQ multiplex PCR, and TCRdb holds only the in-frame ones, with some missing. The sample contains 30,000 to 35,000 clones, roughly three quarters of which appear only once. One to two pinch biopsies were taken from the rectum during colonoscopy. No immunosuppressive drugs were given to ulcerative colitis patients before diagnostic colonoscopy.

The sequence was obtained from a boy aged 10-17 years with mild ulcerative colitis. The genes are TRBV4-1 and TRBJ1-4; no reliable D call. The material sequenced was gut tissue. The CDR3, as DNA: TGCGCCAGCAGCCTCGGCAACGTAGCACTAGAAAAACTGTTTTTT. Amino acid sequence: CASSLGNVALEKLFF.